The 20 T cell receptor beta chains reported below all come from one sample, sequenced in a study of sequential checkpoint blockade in melanoma. Described treatment: randomized to nivolumab then ipilimumab (arm A) or the reverse (arm B). Profiling relied on immunoSEQ multiplex PCR, and the TCRdb table lists in-frame clones only, not all of them. The repertoire holds about 28,000 clones, with around 90% as singletons. Here the sequenced sample was CD8+ T cells sorted from blood (inferred from file names), taken from a patient given nivolumab and ipilimumab in sequence. Receptors were obtained from a human donor with melanoma.

This clone has only one observation. The V gene is TRBV9, the J gene TRBJ2-3, with 8 positions matching TRBD2. CDR1 and CDR2 (germline): SGDLS, YYNGEE. The V gene end was trimmed by 4 bases and the J gene end by 5 bases; junction bases not matched to a gene: 6. The CDR3 loop spans 14 amino acids. This CDR3 is CASSPGGPGDTQYF. Written as DNA, the CDR3 is TGTGCCAGCAGCCCGGGGGGGCCGGGAGATACGCAGTATTTT. The full variable domain, in which reference TRBV9 and TRBJ2-3 provide the parts outside the CDR3, is DSGVTQTPKHLITATGQRVTLRCSPRSGDLSVYWYQQSLDQGLQFLIQYYNGEERAKGNILERFSAQQFPDLHSELNLSSLELGDSALYFCASSPGGPGDTQYFGPGTRLTVL.

The gene calls are TRBV30 and TRBJ1-4; 8 nucleotides line up with TRBD1. With V trimmed by 7 bases and J by 7 bases, 5 bases remained unmatched. Germline V gene lookup returns CDR1 GTSNPN and CDR2 SVGIG (reference sequence). The CDR3 is 12 residues long. In nucleotides, the CDR3 is TGTGCCTCCAGGGGGCTGCGTGAAAAACTGTTTTTT. Amino acid sequence: CASRGLREKLFF.

The rearrangement links TRBV7-6 to TRBJ1-5; D remains ambiguous. With 1 base removed from V and 5 bases from J, the gap between germline ends came to 12 bases. CDR3 length: 15 residues. Germline V gene data show CDR1 as SGHVS and CDR2 as FNYEAQ. CDR3 region: CASSLGADADQPQHF. The CDR3 DNA reads TGTGCCAGCAGCTTAGGGGCAGATGCAGATCAGCCCCAGCATTTT.

The genes are TRBV6-5 and TRBJ1-2; TRBD1 aligns across 10 bases. The V segment lost 5 bases and the J segment 4 bases; nucleotides outside the gene matches: 7. Germline CDR1 is MNHEY and CDR2 is SVGAGI. This CDR3 is built from 15 residues. CDR3 in DNA: TGTGCCAGCAGTACGACAGGGGGCGAAGTCTATGGCTACACCTTC. Translation gives CASSTTGGEVYGYTF.

The chain joins TRBV7-6 to TRBJ1-1, with TRBD1 as a possible D gene (5 bases). The CDR3 has 14 residues. The V gene's germline CDR1 is SGHVS and CDR2 FNYEAQ. The germline V and J ends were trimmed by 5 bases and 3 bases, with 13 bases remaining between them. The CDR3: CASSRWTGDTEAFF. CDR3 nucleotides: TGTGCCAGCAGCCGTTGGACGGGGGACACTGAAGCTTTCTTT.

This clone was seen only once. J is TRBJ2-1 and V is TRBV27, with unresolved D. The germline CDR1 and CDR2 sequences are MNHEY and SMNVEV (reference sequence). Deletions cut 8 bases from V and 2 bases from J, with 7 bases between. This CDR3 is 12 amino acids long. In nucleotides, the CDR3 is TGTGCCAGCGCGTCCACCTACAATGAGCAGTTCTTC. This translates into CASASTYNEQFF.

The V gene is TRBV7-8, the J gene TRBJ1-5; 8 nucleotides align to TRBD1. CDR3 length equals 13 residues. The V segment lost 8 bases and the J segment 4 bases; nucleotides outside the gene matches: 4. Germline CDR1 reads SGHVS; CDR2 reads FQNEAQ. CDR3 residues: CASRGQGNQPQHF. The CDR3 coding sequence is TGTGCCAGCCGTGGACAGGGAAATCAGCCCCAGCATTTT.

The CDR3: CASSSITSGYTF. In DNA form, the CDR3 reads TGTGCCAGCAGCTCTATAACGAGTGGCTACACCTTC. This sequence joins TRBV6-5 and TRBJ1-2; no clear D gene. Trimming cost V 6 bases and J 7 bases, with 12 bases left between them. The CDR3 has 12 residues. CDR1 MNHEY and CDR2 SVGAGI come from the germline V gene.

The CDR3 region has the DNA TGTGCCAGCAGCTCACCCGGTATGCTAGCCAAAAACATTCAGTACTTC. Protein product: CASSSPGMLAKNIQYF. The chain links TRBV7-9 to TRBJ2-4; unclear D gene. CDR3 size: 16 residues. The ends were cut back, 4 bases at V and 0 bases at J, with 13 bases in the middle. The germline gives CDR1 SEHNR, CDR2 FQNEAQ (reference sequence).

The V call is TRBV10-3, the J call TRBJ1-5; a weak D match, TRBD1 (6 bases). The CDR3 sequence is 15 residues long. Trimming cost V 3 bases and J 6 bases, with 15 bases left between them. The germline V gene encodes CDR1 ENHRY and CDR2 SYGVKD. CDR3 DNA sequence: TGTGCCATCAGTGACCCCGGGGGGGCAAGTCAGCCCCAGCATTTT. Translated: CAISDPGGASQPQHF.

The CDR3 DNA reads as TGTGCCAGCAGCGGCAGCGGGAGCTCCTACAATGAGCAGTTCTTC. Protein: CASSGSGSSYNEQFF. This chain uses TRBV9 with TRBJ2-1; 8 nucleotides agree with TRBD2. J was trimmed by 0 bases and V by 3 bases; bases with no gene match: 2. CDR3 length equals 15 residues. CDR1 and CDR2 (germline): SGDLS, YYNGEE.

V gene TRBV5-1 combines with J gene TRBJ2-5, with a possible D match to TRBD2 (5 bases). Germline values: CDR1 SGHRS, CDR2 YFSETQ. The V gene lost 7 bases and the J gene lost 9 bases, with 19 bases spanning the gap. The CDR3 is 13 amino acids. This CDR3 reads CASAARTPESQYF. CDR3 nucleotide sequence: TGCGCCAGCGCGGCGAGGACTCCCGAGTCCCAGTACTTC.

The CDR3 spells CASSQARSNQPQHF. CDR3 nucleotide sequence: TGCGCCAGCAGCCAAGCTAGGAGCAATCAGCCCCAGCATTTT. The J gene is TRBJ1-5, the V gene TRBV4-3; D is unresolved. Trimming cost V 1 base and J 1 base, with 5 bases left between them. The CDR3 spans 14 residues. Per germline, CDR1 LGHNA and CDR2 YSLEER.

The chain couples TRBV4-1 to TRBJ1-4; D perhaps matches TRBD1 (6 bases). V was pared by 1 base and J by 8 bases, with 14 bases between. CDR1 MGHRA and CDR2 YSYEKL come from the germline V gene. The CDR3 loop spans 15 amino acids. DNA of the CDR3: TGCGCCAGCAGCCAAGGGAACAGGGATGGAGAAAAACTGTTTTTT. Amino acids: CASSQGNRDGEKLFF.

This chain uses TRBV19 with TRBJ1-2; D perhaps matches TRBD1 (5 bases). The V end was cut by 3 bases, the J end by 2 bases, with 7 bases between. Germline CDR1 is LNHDA and CDR2 is SQIVND (reference sequence). This CDR3 has 13 amino acids. The CDR3 DNA follows: TGTGCCAGTAGTATTGGGGCGAACTATGGCTACACCTTC. Residues: CASSIGANYGYTF.

The chain has TRBV7-9 and TRBJ2-3, with TRBD2 matching over 10 bases. This CDR3 is built from 15 residues. Germline V gene sequence: CDR1 SEHNR, CDR2 FQNEAQ (reference sequence). The V segment lost 2 bases and the J segment 4 bases; nucleotides outside the gene matches: 3. Written as DNA, the CDR3 is TGTGCCAGCAGCTTACTAGCGGGAGCGTCAGATACGCAGTATTTT. It codes for CASSLLAGASDTQYF. The variable domain in full, with the rest retrieved from reference TRBV7-9 and TRBJ2-3, is DTGVSQNPRHKITKRGQNVTFRCDPISEHNRLYWYRQTLGQGPEFLTYFQNEAQLEKSRLLSDRFSAERPKGSFSTLEIQRTEQGDSAMYLCASSLLAGASDTQYFGPGTRLTVL.

The sample holds one count of this clone. The chain links TRBV6-6 to TRBJ2-2; a weak D match, TRBD1 (5 bases). V lost 0 bases and J lost 6, with 8 bases in between. Per germline, CDR1 MNHNY and CDR2 SVGAGI (reference sequence). This CDR3 comprises 14 residues. In DNA form, the CDR3 reads TGTGCCAGCAGTTACTCGACAGTCCCCGGGGAGCTGTTTTTT. Translated: CASSYSTVPGELFF.

This clone was found a few times. The chain carries TRBV28 and TRBJ2-2; D is ambiguous. The germline V and J ends were trimmed by 5 bases and 4 bases, with 8 bases remaining between them. The CDR3 has 13 residues. The germline gives CDR1 MDHEN, CDR2 SYDVKM. This chain's CDR3 is CASSSRGTGELFF. The CDR3 nucleotides are TGTGCCAGCAGTAGCCGAGGCACCGGGGAGCTGTTTTTT. Together with reference TRBV28 and TRBJ2-2, the CDR3 gives the full variable domain: DVKVTQSSRYLVKRTGEKVFLECVQDMDHENMFWYRQDPGLGLRLIYFSYDVKMKEKGDIPEGYSVSREKKERFSLILESASTNQTSMYLCASSSRGTGELFFGEGSRLTVL.

The gene calls are TRBV7-9 and TRBJ2-7, with a possible D match to TRBD2 (6 bases). Germline CDR1 is SEHNR and CDR2 is FQNEAQ (reference sequence). The CDR3 loop spans 12 amino acids. Trimming stripped 8 bases from V and 5 bases from J, with 13 bases between. CDR3 DNA: TGTGCCAGCGAGGAGGGACCCCACGAGCAGTACTTC. It translates to CASEEGPHEQYF.

The chain couples TRBV9 to TRBJ2-3, with D possibly matching TRBD2 (6 bases). In germline, CDR1 is SGDLS, CDR2 YYNGEE. Trimming stripped 4 bases from V and 0 bases from J, with 18 bases between. The CDR3 is 17 residues long. The CDR3 protein is CASSPQGLSTSTDTQYF. CDR3 DNA: TGTGCCAGCAGCCCCCAGGGACTTAGTACTAGCACAGATACGCAGTATTTT.